Shown below are 27 T cell receptor beta chains from a single sample sequenced in a study of chemoradiotherapy in HPV16-positive cancers. TCRdb's copy holds only in-frame clones and misses some; the assay was immunoSEQ multiplex PCR. There are 25,000 to 30,000 clones in the sample; about 80% occur only once, and around 5.1% lies in the top ten. The sequencing here drew on blood, taken from a patient who underwent chemoradiotherapy. The receptors derive from a human donor with HPV-associated anogenital cancer.

This sequence joins TRBV7-9 and TRBJ1-1; D is ambiguous. The germline CDR1 and CDR2 sequences are SEHNR and FQNEAQ (reference sequence). This CDR3 comprises 13 residues. Trimming removed 1 base from V and 4 bases from J, with 7 bases in between. CDR3: CASSLGGVTEAFF. Written as DNA, the CDR3 is TGTGCCAGCAGCTTAGGTGGAGTCACTGAAGCTTTCTTT.

V and J are TRBV5-5 and TRBJ2-3; 11 nucleotides align to TRBD2. Germline V CDR1 and CDR2: SGHKS, YYEKEE (reference sequence). The trim removed 1 base at V and 3 bases at J, leaving 10 bases unmatched. The CDR3 spans 18 residues. The chain's CDR3 is CASSLRGGLAGGTDTQYF. The CDR3 region has the DNA TGTGCCAGCAGCTTGAGAGGAGGGCTAGCGGGGGGTACAGATACGCAGTATTTT.

This clone was picked up a small number of times. The V and J genes are TRBV14 and TRBJ1-1; no clear D gene. This CDR3 has 13 residues. Looked up from germline, CDR1 is SGHDN and CDR2 is FVKESK. The V gene lost 0 bases and the J gene lost 0 bases, with 2 bases spanning the gap. The DNA for the CDR3 is TGTGCCAGCAGCCAAGAGATGAACACTGAAGCTTTCTTT. It specifies CASSQEMNTEAFF.

The CDR3 region is CASSVRQAYEQYF. CDR3 coding DNA: TGTGCCAGCAGCGTTAGGCAGGCCTACGAGCAGTACTTC. The J gene is TRBJ2-7, the V gene TRBV4-2, with unresolved D. The germline V gene encodes CDR1 LGHNA and CDR2 YNFKEQ. The V end lost 5 bases, the J end lost 2 bases, and 10 bases lay between the germline ends. The CDR3 runs 13 residues.

This clone occurred a few times. The chain recombines TRBV30 with TRBJ1-6; D uncertain. Deletions cut 1 base from V and 7 bases from J, with 2 bases between. CDR3 length equals 11 residues. Germline V gives CDR1 GTSNPN, CDR2 SVGIG (reference sequence). CDR3 coding DNA: TGTGCCTGGAGTGCCAATTCACCCCTCCACTTT. Protein sequence: CAWSANSPLHF.

The genes are TRBV6-5 and TRBJ1-2, with D perhaps matching TRBD1 (6 bases). The CDR3 is made up of 13 amino acids. The V and J ends lost 6 bases and 8 bases respectively, with 16 bases between them. The germline gives CDR1 MNHEY, CDR2 SVGAGI. CDR3 coding DNA: TGTGCCAGCAGCTCAACACAGGGTCGGGGCTACACCTTC. Translation: CASSSTQGRGYTF.

The V call is TRBV21-1, the J call TRBJ1-2; TRBD1 is the table's D call and was not checked against the DNA. TRBV21-1 is a known pseudogene. The CDR3 has 15 residues. The DNA of the CDR3 is TGTGCCAGCAGCACTAGGACAGGGGGGAACTATGGCTACACCTTC. This sequence encodes CASSTRTGGNYGYTF.

The CDR3 DNA reads as TGTGCCAGCAGCTTTCTCAGCGGTAATGAAAAACTGTTTTTT. Translating gives CASSFLSGNEKLFF. The V gene is TRBV7-9, the J gene TRBJ1-4; D is unresolved. The V end was cut by 3 bases, the J end by 4 bases, with 9 bases between. The CDR3 sequence is 14 residues long. In germline, CDR1 is SEHNR, CDR2 FQNEAQ (reference sequence). Supplemented by reference TRBV7-9 and TRBJ1-4, the full variable domain reads DTGVSQNPRHKITKRGQNVTFRCDPISEHNRLYWYRQTLGQGPEFLTYFQNEAQLEKSRLLSDRFSAERPKGSFSTLEIQRTEQGDSAMYLCASSFLSGNEKLFFGSGTQLSVL.

The J gene is TRBJ2-7, the V gene TRBV2; no clear D. This CDR3 spans 14 amino acids. Germline values: CDR1 SNHLY, CDR2 FYNNEI. V dropped 2 bases and J dropped 2 bases, with 10 bases sitting between them. CDR3 in amino acids: CASSEWTSAYEQYV. The CDR3 DNA reads as TGTGCCAGCAGTGAATGGACCAGCGCCTACGAGCAGTACGTC.

This chain uses TRBV7-9 with TRBJ2-6; no reliable D call. This CDR3 region has 17 residues. Per the germline V gene, CDR1 is SEHNR and CDR2 is FQNEAQ (reference sequence). V shed 1 base and J shed 2 bases, with 12 bases lying between them. The CDR3: CASSLEPRAAGANVLTF. Here the CDR3 DNA reads TGTGCCAGCAGCTTAGAGCCCCGGGCAGCTGGGGCCAACGTCCTGACTTTC. The full variable domain, with the rest looked up from reference TRBV7-9 and TRBJ2-6, is DTGVSQNPRHKITKRGQNVTFRCDPISEHNRLYWYRQTLGQGPEFLTYFQNEAQLEKSRLLSDRFSAERPKGSFSTLEIQRTEQGDSAMYLCASSLEPRAAGANVLTFGAGSRLTVL.

V is TRBV7-8 and J is TRBJ2-7; 8 nucleotides line up with TRBD2. V dropped 1 base and J dropped 3; count of bases not matched to a gene: 5. The CDR3 consists of 15 residues. CDR1 is SGHVS and CDR2 is FQNEAQ in the germline V gene. The CDR3 loop is CASSLGQRGYYEQYV. In DNA, the CDR3 is TGTGCCAGCAGCTTAGGGCAGCGGGGGTACTACGAGCAGTACGTC.

In this sample, this clone turned up a few times. The chain uses TRBV9 and TRBJ2-7; either TRBD1 or TRBD2 may supply D (7 bases each). The V and J ends lost 4 bases and 6 bases respectively, with 17 bases between them. The CDR3 spans 14 residues. Germline values: CDR1 SGDLS, CDR2 YYNGEE. CDR3 protein: CASSPDDREGEQYF. CDR3 coding DNA: TGTGCCAGCAGCCCGGACGACAGGGAGGGCGAGCAGTACTTC.

The chain couples TRBV5-4 to TRBJ2-5, with 9 bases identical to TRBD2. CDR3 length: 16 residues. The V gene end was trimmed by 4 bases and the J gene end by 3 bases; junction bases not matched to a gene: 10. Looked up from germline, CDR1 is SGHNT and CDR2 is YYREEE (reference sequence). The CDR3 DNA reads TGTGCCAGCAGCCAAGAGTGGGCGGGGGGGAAAGAGACCCAGTACTTC. Translating gives CASSQEWAGGKETQYF.

The gene calls are TRBV7-2 and TRBJ2-1, with a tentative D call TRBD2 (5 bases). With 3 bases removed from V and 7 bases from J, the gap between germline ends came to 22 bases. The CDR3 contains 17 residues. Germline V gives CDR1 SGHTA, CDR2 FQGNSA. The CDR3 protein is CASSLSRALGEGNEQFF. CDR3 nucleotide sequence: TGTGCCAGCAGCTTGTCCCGTGCGCTCGGGGAAGGGAATGAGCAGTTCTTC.

In its sample, this clone was seen a few times. The rearrangement links TRBV7-6 to TRBJ1-6; tentative D call: TRBD1 (6 bases). Germline CDR1 is SGHVS and CDR2 is FNYEAQ. CDR3 length equals 13 residues. V was pared by 6 bases and J by 9 bases, with 12 bases between. The CDR3 bases are TGTGCCAGCAGTATAGACAGGATTTCACCCCTCCACTTT. Translation: CASSIDRISPLHF.

This sequence joins TRBV11-3 and TRBJ2-2; the D gene is possibly TRBD2 (5 bases). CDR1 is SGHNT and CDR2 is YENEEA in the germline V gene. This CDR3 region has 14 residues. Trimming shortened V by 1 base and J by 5 bases, and 8 bases separated the two germline ends. The CDR3 spells CASSLGSGTGELFF. The CDR3 nucleotides read TGTGCCAGCAGCTTAGGTTCGGGGACCGGGGAGCTGTTTTTT.

A single count supports this clone. V is TRBV7-9 and J is TRBJ1-3, with D possibly being TRBD1 (5 bases). The CDR3 contains 12 residues. Between the trimmed V and J ends, which lost 5 bases and 11 bases, there was a span of 13 bases. Germline V gene sequence: CDR1 SEHNR, CDR2 FQNEAQ (reference sequence). The CDR3 DNA sequence: TGTGCCAGCAGCGCCCAGGGCGATCCCATATATTTT. It encodes CASSAQGDPIYF.

CDR3 sequence: CASSLFSLGAIPHGYTF. For the CDR3, the DNA is TGTGCCAGCAGCTTGTTCTCCCTCGGGGCCATTCCCCATGGCTACACCTTC. This chain connects TRBV5-6 to TRBJ1-2; TRBD1 is a possible D gene (5 bases). The CDR3 runs to 17 residues. Trimming removed 1 base from V and 6 bases from J, with 22 bases in between. Germline-derived CDR1 and CDR2 are SGHDT and YYEEEE.

This chain uses TRBV19 with TRBJ2-3; possible D gene TRBD1, 5 bases. The V end was cut by 9 bases, the J end by 0 bases, with 19 bases between. The CDR3 consists of 16 residues. CDR1 and CDR2 (germline): LNHDA, SQIVND (reference sequence). The CDR3 is CASRYGVGASTDTQYF. CDR3 in DNA: TGTGCCAGCAGATATGGGGTAGGGGCTAGCACAGATACGCAGTATTTT.

This clone turned up a few times. The chain carries TRBV7-8 and TRBJ2-6; no clear D gene. There are 13 residues in the CDR3. V lost 5 bases and J lost 2, with 4 bases in between. Germline assignment: CDR1 SGHVS and CDR2 FQNEAQ. CDR3 protein: CASSQAGANVLTF. The CDR3 nucleotides are TGTGCCAGCAGCCAAGCTGGGGCCAACGTCCTGACTTTC.

The chain combines TRBV11-2 with TRBJ2-2; D is possibly TRBD1 or TRBD2 (5 bases each). Germline V gives CDR1 SGHAT, CDR2 FQNNGV. Trimming pared 6 bases from V and 1 base from J, leaving 12 bases between. This CDR3 has 15 residues. The DNA for the CDR3 is TGTGCCAGCAGATCCGGGACGAGGAACACCGGGGAGCTGTTTTTT. Translated, it gives CASRSGTRNTGELFF.

The V call is TRBV5-1, the J call TRBJ2-6; 11 nucleotides match TRBD1. The CDR3 contains 17 residues. The J segment lost 3 bases and the V segment lost 4 bases, leaving 6 bases of the junction unmatched. Germline V CDR1 and CDR2: SGHRS, YFSETQ. The CDR3 loop is CASSGGTGGSGANVLTF. CDR3 nucleotide sequence: TGCGCCAGCAGCGGGGGGACAGGGGGAAGTGGGGCCAACGTCCTGACTTTC.

The V call is TRBV9, the J call TRBJ1-6; D is uncertain. The V gene lost 0 bases and the J gene lost 4 bases, with 5 bases spanning the gap. Germline V gene sequence: CDR1 SGDLS, CDR2 YYNGEE. This CDR3 has 14 amino acids. CDR3 in DNA: TGTGCCAGCAGCGTAGGACGGTATAATTCACCCCTCCACTTT. Protein sequence: CASSVGRYNSPLHF.

CDR3 residues: CASSYAHRGGETQYF. The CDR3, as DNA: TGTGCCAGCAGTTACGCCCACAGGGGAGGAGAGACCCAGTACTTC. This chain uses TRBV6-6 with TRBJ2-5; TRBD1 might be the D (7 bases). V lost 2 bases to trimming and J lost 4 bases, with 14 bases between them. The V gene's germline CDR1 is MNHNY and CDR2 SVGAGI (reference sequence). This CDR3 has 15 residues.

The gene calls are TRBV27 and TRBJ1-6, with 7 nucleotides matching TRBD1. Looked up from germline, CDR1 is MNHEY and CDR2 is SMNVEV (reference sequence). The trim removed 4 bases at V and 0 bases at J, leaving 9 bases unmatched. The CDR3 is 18 amino acids. The CDR3 DNA is TGTGCCAGCAGTTCCACGAACAGGGGAAGCTCCTATAATTCACCCCTCCACTTT. It yields the protein CASSSTNRGSSYNSPLHF.

Worth noting for this clone: Germline is not matched at one junction end, which may reflect a read error. The rearrangement links TRBV30 to TRBJ2-4; TRBD1 agrees at 8 bases. Germline V gene sequence: CDR1 GTSNPN, CDR2 SVGIG (reference sequence). The CDR3 has 14 residues. In DNA, the CDR3 is TGCGCGACTGGGGGGACAGGCAGCCGAGACATTCAGTACTTC. The encoded protein is CATGGTGSRDIQYF.

The chain combines TRBV2 with TRBJ2-7, with 7 positions matching TRBD2. Trimming removed 7 bases from V and 0 bases from J; junction bases left unmatched: 3. There are 13 residues in the CDR3. Looked up from germline, CDR1 is SNHLY and CDR2 is FYNNEI. The CDR3 bases are TGTGCCAGCAAGCGGGGAGACTCCTACGAGCAGTACTTC. It codes for CASKRGDSYEQYF.